The 13 T cell receptor beta chains presented below share a single source sample, sequenced in a study of blood T cells in healthy people across ages. The authors ran a second PCR of about 6 to 11 cycles using a sample-barcoded 5' primer and a J-beta primer mix. TCRdb fed the 5' RACE reads into MiXCR, producing one record per CDR3 protein. Of 1,300,000 or so distinct CDR3 sequences in the sample, 55% to 75% were seen once. The sample was blood. Receptor source: a man between 18 and 35 years old in good health.

The rearrangement joins TRBV12-3 or TRBV12-4 to TRBJ1-2; D not certain. The V gene lost 4 bases and the J gene lost 8 bases, with 8 bases spanning the gap. This CDR3 is 11 amino acids long. DNA of the CDR3: TGTGCCAGCAGTTCCCCCTTGGGCTACACCTTC. This gives the protein CASSSPLGYTF.

The V and J genes are TRBV28 and TRBJ2-7; 10 nucleotides line up with TRBD1. V lost 6 bases and J lost 5; bases outside the gene matches: 25. The CDR3 loop spans 20 amino acids. The germline CDR1 and CDR2 sequences are MDHEN and SYDVKM. The CDR3 reads CASSHIGMISRDRGGDEQYF. The CDR3 DNA follows: TGTGCCAGCAGCCATATAGGCATGATTTCCCGGGACAGGGGTGGGGACGAGCAGTACTTC. The whole variable domain, remainder taken from reference TRBV28 and TRBJ2-7, is DVKVTQSSRYLVKRTGEKVFLECVQDMDHENMFWYRQDPGLGLRLIYFSYDVKMKEKGDIPEGYSVSREKKERFSLILESASTNQTSMYLCASSHIGMISRDRGGDEQYFGPGTRLTVT.

This clonotype has just one count. The chain combines TRBV20-1 with TRBJ1-1, with 9 bases matching TRBD1. The trim removed 1 base at V and 6 bases at J, leaving 9 bases unmatched. This CDR3 is built from 15 residues. Germline V CDR1 and CDR2: DFQATT, SNEGSKA (reference sequence). The CDR3 bases are TGCAGTGCTAGAGCCTTTCGGAACAGGGGGCCTGAAGCTTTCTTT. Protein sequence: CSARAFRNRGPEAFF.

The chain joins TRBV14 to TRBJ1-6; perhaps TRBD1 as D (5 bases). This CDR3 has 16 amino acids. Per germline, CDR1 SGHDN and CDR2 FVKESK. Trimming pared 1 base from V and 6 bases from J, leaving 13 bases between. The CDR3 DNA reads TGTGCCAGCAGCCAAGGGGTAGGGGCTGGTAATTCACCCCTCCACTTT. It encodes CASSQGVGAGNSPLHF.

The rearrangement links TRBV20-1 to TRBJ2-7, with D possibly TRBD2 on 6 matching bases. V was clipped by 3 bases and J by 3 bases, with 18 bases between them. This CDR3 comprises 15 residues. The germline gives CDR1 DFQATT, CDR2 SNEGSKA (reference sequence). The CDR3 nucleotides read TGCAGTGCTAGGTTCCCCGGGACTGAAGTCTACGAGCAGTACTTC. Protein sequence: CSARFPGTEVYEQYF.

This clonotype was picked up a small number of times. The chain recombines TRBV20-1 with TRBJ1-2; D call uncertain. The CDR3 spans 11 residues. Germline-derived CDR1 and CDR2 are DFQATT and SNEGSKA (reference sequence). Deletions cut 2 bases from V and 8 bases from J, with 9 bases between. CDR3: CSARNGGGYTF. The CDR3 nucleotides read TGCAGTGCTAGAAATGGTGGGGGCTACACCTTC.

This clonotype was counted a few times. V gene TRBV20-1 combines with J gene TRBJ1-2; possibly TRBD1 for D (5 bases). This CDR3 contains 15 residues. V was clipped by 6 bases and J by 6 bases, with 23 bases between them. Germline V gene lookup returns CDR1 DFQATT and CDR2 SNEGSKA (reference sequence). The CDR3 region is CSAGPVQGAFHGYTF. For the CDR3, the DNA is TGCAGTGCAGGACCCGTTCAGGGTGCCTTCCATGGCTACACCTTC.

This clonotype was recorded a few times. This rearrangement joins TRBV7-9 to TRBJ1-2, with unresolved D. The germline V gene has CDR1 SEHNR and CDR2 FQNEAQ (reference sequence). The CDR3 totals 16 residues. V shed 2 bases and J shed 3 bases, with 16 bases lying between them. The CDR3 DNA reads TGTGCCAGCAGCTTATTGGCACTAACAGAAGACTATGGCTACACCTTC. Its translation: CASSLLALTEDYGYTF.

J is TRBJ1-1 and V is TRBV7-8; D might be TRBD1 (6 bases). Trimming cost V 2 bases and J 11 bases, with 18 bases left between them. Germline V CDR1 and CDR2: SGHVS, FQNEAQ. The CDR3 sequence is 14 residues long. The CDR3 region is CASSLSRGARGAFF. CDR3 nucleotide sequence: TGTGCCAGCAGCTTAAGTCGGGGGGCGCGTGGGGCTTTCTTT.

The chain combines TRBV20-1 with TRBJ2-1, with D perhaps being TRBD1 or TRBD2 (6 bases each). V lost 5 bases, J lost 2 bases, and 13 bases lay in between. Per the germline V gene, CDR1 is DFQATT and CDR2 is SNEGSKA (reference sequence). The CDR3 has 14 residues. This CDR3 reads CSAGGRLAYNEQFF. CDR3 nucleotides: TGCAGTGCTGGGGGGCGGTTAGCCTACAATGAGCAGTTCTTC.

This chain uses TRBV3-1 with TRBJ1-2; D remains unclear. The CDR3 covers 11 residues. Deletions cut 4 bases from V and 8 bases from J, with 8 bases between. In germline, CDR1 is LGHDT, CDR2 YNNKEL (reference sequence). This chain's CDR3 is CASSRNRGYTF. The CDR3 nucleotides are TGTGCCAGCAGCCGCAATCGGGGCTACACCTTC.

This clonotype was seen more than once but under ten times. This rearrangement joins TRBV4-3 to TRBJ1-4, with 10 nucleotides matching TRBD1. The V gene's germline CDR1 is LGHNA and CDR2 YSLEER. This CDR3 spans 18 amino acids. With V trimmed by 0 bases and J by 0 bases, 4 bases remained unmatched. DNA for the CDR3: TGCGCCAGCAGCCAAGATGGGACAGGGGCTGCAACTAATGAAAAACTGTTTTTT. Amino acids: CASSQDGTGAATNEKLFF.

A few counts support this clonotype. V is TRBV10-3 and J is TRBJ2-7; the D gene is possibly TRBD1 (5 bases). V dropped 6 bases and J dropped 0 bases, with 12 bases sitting between them. CDR1 is ENHRY, CDR2 SYGVKD, per germline. The CDR3 is made up of 14 amino acids. CDR3 DNA sequence: TGTGCCATCAGGAGCAGGGCTAGCTCCTACGAGCAGTACTTC. Encoded protein: CAIRSRASSYEQYF.